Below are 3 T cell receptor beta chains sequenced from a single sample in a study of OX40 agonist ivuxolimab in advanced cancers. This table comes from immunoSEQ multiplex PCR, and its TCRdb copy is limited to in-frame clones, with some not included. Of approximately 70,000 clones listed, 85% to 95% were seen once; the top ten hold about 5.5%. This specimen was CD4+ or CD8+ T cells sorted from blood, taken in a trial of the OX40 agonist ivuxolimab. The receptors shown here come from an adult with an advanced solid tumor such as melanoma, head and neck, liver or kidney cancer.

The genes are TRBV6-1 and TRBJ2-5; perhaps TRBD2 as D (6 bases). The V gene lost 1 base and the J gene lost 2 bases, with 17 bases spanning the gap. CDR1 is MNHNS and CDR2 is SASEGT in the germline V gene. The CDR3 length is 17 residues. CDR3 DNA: TGTGCCAGCAGTGAAGAGAATCCCTTAGCGGCACAAGAGACCCAGTACTTC. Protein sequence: CASSEENPLAAQETQYF.

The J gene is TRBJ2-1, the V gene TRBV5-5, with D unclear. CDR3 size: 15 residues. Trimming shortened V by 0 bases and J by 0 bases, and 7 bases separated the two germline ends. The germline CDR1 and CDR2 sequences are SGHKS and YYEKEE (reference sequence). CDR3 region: CASSLVPGSYNEQFF. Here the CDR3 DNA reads TGTGCCAGCAGCTTGGTTCCCGGCTCCTACAATGAGCAGTTCTTC.

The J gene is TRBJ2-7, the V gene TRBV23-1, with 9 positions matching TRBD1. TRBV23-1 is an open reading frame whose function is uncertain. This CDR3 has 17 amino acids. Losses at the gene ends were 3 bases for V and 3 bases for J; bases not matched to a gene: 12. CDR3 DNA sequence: TGCGCCAGCAGTCAGAACTTCCGGGGACAGGGATTCTACGAGCAGTACTTC. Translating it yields CASSQNFRGQGFYEQYF.